These 5 T cell receptor beta chains originate from one sample sequenced in a study of T cell responses to AZD1222 COVID-19 vaccine. Libraries were prepared by immunoSEQ multiplex PCR; TCRdb keeps only in-frame clonotypes and omits some of them. Of roughly 70,000 clones detected, around 85% appear once; the ten largest clones hold around 21%. The starting material was peripheral blood, obtained on day 0 of AZD1222 vaccination. Receptors were obtained from an adult in good health.

This clone showed up just once. CDR3 loop: CASSSPDRFNSPLHF. Here the CDR3 DNA reads TGTGCCAGCAGTTCCCCCGACAGGTTCAATTCACCCCTCCACTTT. The J gene is TRBJ1-6, the V gene TRBV28; tentatively, D is TRBD1 (6 bases). Germline CDR1 and CDR2: MDHEN and SYDVKM. CDR3 size: 15 residues. V lost 4 bases, J lost 7 bases, and 14 bases lay in between.

The chain's CDR3 is CASSVEGGKNSPLHF. The CDR3 DNA sequence: TGTGCCAGCAGCGTAGAAGGGGGCAAGAATTCACCCCTCCACTTT. The chain recombines TRBV9 with TRBJ1-6, with 7 bases matching TRBD1. The V gene's germline CDR1 is SGDLS and CDR2 YYNGEE. Trimming took 0 bases from V and 7 from J; bases not matched to a gene: 4. The CDR3 totals 15 residues.

V usage is TRBV7-9 and J usage is TRBJ1-2; D call uncertain. Germline-derived CDR1 and CDR2 are SEHNR and FQNEAQ (reference sequence). V was trimmed by 1 base and J by 2 bases, leaving 8 bases between them. This CDR3 comprises 14 residues. DNA of the CDR3: TGTGCCAGCAGCTTAGAGCCAGCCAACTATGGCTACACCTTC. Translation gives CASSLEPANYGYTF.

This chain connects TRBV30 to TRBJ2-1, with 10 bases identical to TRBD2. Trimming removed 6 bases from V and 4 bases from J; junction bases left unmatched: 18. Germline V gene sequence: CDR1 GTSNPN, CDR2 SVGIG (reference sequence). The CDR3 has 18 amino acids. The chain's CDR3 is CACALGRLAGEAYNEQFF. The CDR3 DNA is TGTGCCTGCGCCCTCGGAAGGCTAGCGGGAGAAGCTTACAATGAGCAGTTCTTC.

This clone was observed once. The V and J genes are TRBV5-5 and TRBJ2-2; 10 bases align to TRBD1. The germline V gene encodes CDR1 SGHKS and CDR2 YYEKEE (reference sequence). V dropped 4 bases and J dropped 4; count of bases not matched to a gene: 7. The CDR3 sequence is 16 residues long. The CDR3 DNA is TGTGCCAGCAGCAGCGGACAGGGGGTCTTCACCGGGGAGCTGTTTTTT. Protein: CASSSGQGVFTGELFF. Filled out from reference TRBV5-5 and TRBJ2-2, the complete variable domain reads DAGVTQSPTHLIKTRGQQVTLRCSPISGHKSVSWYQQVLGQGPQFIFQYYEKEERGRGNFPDRFSARQFPNYSSELNVNALLLGDSALYLCASSSGQGVFTGELFFGEGSRLTVL.